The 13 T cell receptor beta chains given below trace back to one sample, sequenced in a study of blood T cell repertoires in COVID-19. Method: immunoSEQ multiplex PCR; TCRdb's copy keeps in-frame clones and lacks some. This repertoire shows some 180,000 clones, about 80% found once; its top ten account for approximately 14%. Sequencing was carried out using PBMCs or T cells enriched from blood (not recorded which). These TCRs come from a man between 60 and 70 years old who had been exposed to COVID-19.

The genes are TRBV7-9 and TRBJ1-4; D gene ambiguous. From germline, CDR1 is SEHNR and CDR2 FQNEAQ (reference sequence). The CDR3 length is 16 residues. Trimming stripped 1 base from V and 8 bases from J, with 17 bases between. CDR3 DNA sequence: TGTGCCAGCAGCTTAGATCCGGCGGGGAGGCGGGAAAAACTGTTTTTT. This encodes CASSLDPAGRREKLFF. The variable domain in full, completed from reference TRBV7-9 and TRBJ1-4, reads DTGVSQNPRHKITKRGQNVTFRCDPISEHNRLYWYRQTLGQGPEFLTYFQNEAQLEKSRLLSDRFSAERPKGSFSTLEIQRTEQGDSAMYLCASSLDPAGRREKLFFGSGTQLSVL.

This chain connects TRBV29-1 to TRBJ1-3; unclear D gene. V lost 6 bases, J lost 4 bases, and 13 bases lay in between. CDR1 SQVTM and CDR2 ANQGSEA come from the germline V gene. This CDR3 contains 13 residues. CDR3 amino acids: CSVWNSWGNTIYF. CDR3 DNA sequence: TGCAGCGTGTGGAACAGTTGGGGAAACACCATATATTTT.

The DNA for the CDR3 is TGTGCTAGTGGTTCGGGGGGGTGGACAGATACGCAGTATTTT. As protein: CASGSGGWTDTQYF. The chain employs TRBV12-5 and TRBJ2-3, with 8 bases lining up with TRBD2. This CDR3 is 14 amino acids long. The V gene's germline CDR1 is LGHNT and CDR2 FRNRAP. Trimming cost V 4 bases and J 3 bases; bases outside gene matches: 3.

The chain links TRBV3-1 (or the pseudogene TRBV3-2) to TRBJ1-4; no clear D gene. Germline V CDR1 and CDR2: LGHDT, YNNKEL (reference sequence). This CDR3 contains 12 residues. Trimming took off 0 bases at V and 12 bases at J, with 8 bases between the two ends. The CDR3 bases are TGTGCCAGCAGCCAAGATGTTTCGGAACTGTTTTTT. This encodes CASSQDVSELFF.

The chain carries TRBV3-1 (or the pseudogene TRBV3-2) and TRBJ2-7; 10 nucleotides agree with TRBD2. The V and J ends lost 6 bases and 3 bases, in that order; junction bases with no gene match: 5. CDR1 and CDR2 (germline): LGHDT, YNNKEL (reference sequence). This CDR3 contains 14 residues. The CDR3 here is CASSRTSGGYEQYF. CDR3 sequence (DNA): TGTGCCAGCAGTCGGACTAGCGGCGGCTACGAGCAGTACTTC.

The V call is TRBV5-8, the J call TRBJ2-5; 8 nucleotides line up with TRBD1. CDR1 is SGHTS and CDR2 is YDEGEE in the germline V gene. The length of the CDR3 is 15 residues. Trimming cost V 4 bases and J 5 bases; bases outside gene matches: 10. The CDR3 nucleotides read TGTGCCAGCAGCAGGGGACAGGACCCTTGGGAGACCCAGTACTTC. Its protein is CASSRGQDPWETQYF.

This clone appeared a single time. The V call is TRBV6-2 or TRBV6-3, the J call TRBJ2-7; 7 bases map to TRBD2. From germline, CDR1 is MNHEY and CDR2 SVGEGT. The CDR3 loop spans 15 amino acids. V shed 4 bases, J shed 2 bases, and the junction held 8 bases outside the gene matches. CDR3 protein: CASSSTSASPYEQYF. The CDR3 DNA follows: TGTGCCAGCAGTTCCACTAGCGCGAGCCCCTACGAGCAGTACTTC.

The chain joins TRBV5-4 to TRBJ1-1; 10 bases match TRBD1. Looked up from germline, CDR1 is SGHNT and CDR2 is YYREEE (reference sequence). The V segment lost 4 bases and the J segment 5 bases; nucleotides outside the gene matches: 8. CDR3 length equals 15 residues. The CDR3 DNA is TGTGCCAGCAGCCCGGTAGGGACAGGGGCAACTGAAGCTTTCTTT. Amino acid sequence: CASSPVGTGATEAFF.

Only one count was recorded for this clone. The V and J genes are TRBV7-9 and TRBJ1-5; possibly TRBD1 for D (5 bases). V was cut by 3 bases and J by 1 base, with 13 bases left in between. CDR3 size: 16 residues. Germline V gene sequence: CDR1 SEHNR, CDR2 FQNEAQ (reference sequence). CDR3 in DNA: TGTGCCAGCAGCTTCGGGGGGACCGCCAGCAATCAGCCCCAGCATTTT. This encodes CASSFGGTASNQPQHF.

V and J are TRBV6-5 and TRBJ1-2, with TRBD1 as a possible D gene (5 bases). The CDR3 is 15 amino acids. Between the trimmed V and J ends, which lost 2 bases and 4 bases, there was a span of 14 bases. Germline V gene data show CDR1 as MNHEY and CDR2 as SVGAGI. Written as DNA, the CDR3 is TGTGCCAGCAGTTACGTCAGGGAGGAGGTCTATGGCTACACCTTC. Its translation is CASSYVREEVYGYTF.

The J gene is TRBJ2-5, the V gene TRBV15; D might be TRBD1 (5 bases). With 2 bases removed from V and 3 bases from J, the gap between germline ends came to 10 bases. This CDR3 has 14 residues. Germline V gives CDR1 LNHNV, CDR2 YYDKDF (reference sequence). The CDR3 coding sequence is TGTGCCACCAGCAGACAGGGTAGTGAAGAGACCCAGTACTTC. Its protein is CATSRQGSEETQYF.

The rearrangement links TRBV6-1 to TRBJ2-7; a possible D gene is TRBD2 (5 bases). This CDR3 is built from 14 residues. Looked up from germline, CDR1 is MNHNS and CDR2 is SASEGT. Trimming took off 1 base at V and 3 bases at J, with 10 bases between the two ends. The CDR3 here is CASSEGSSGYEQYF. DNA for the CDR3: TGTGCCAGCAGTGAAGGCTCCAGCGGCTACGAGCAGTACTTC.

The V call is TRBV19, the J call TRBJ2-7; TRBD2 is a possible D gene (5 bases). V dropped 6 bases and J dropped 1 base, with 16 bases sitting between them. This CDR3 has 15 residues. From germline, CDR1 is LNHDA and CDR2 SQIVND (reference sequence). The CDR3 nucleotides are TGTGCCAGTAGCCTAGCTGGCGGGTATTCCTACGAGCAGTACTTC. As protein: CASSLAGGYSYEQYF.